This T cell receptor beta chain emerged from a study of shared clonotypes between healthy human individuals. As for the study in general: The study used three CD4 naive, three CD4 memory, two CD8 naive and one CD8 memory plate per donor. Overall study results and limits: Larger estimated richness was generally recorded for naive subsets relative to memory subsets.

The CDR3 runs 13 residues. V was shortened by 3 bases and J by 0 bases, with 6 bases between the two germline ends. Germline values: CDR1 SGHRS, CDR2 YFSETQ. On this clone itself: Antigen unknown.

Genomic DNA of each subset was evenly split across several immunoSEQ plates. Replicate PCRs run on sorted subsets employed approximately 0.2 ug DNA, approximately 30,000 T cell genomes. TCRdb's copy holds only in-frame clones and misses some; the assay was immunoSEQ multiplex PCR. Among approximately 740,000 clones listed, around 72% were seen once. The material sequenced was memory CD4+ T cells sorted from blood. Subset denoted: CD45RA-negative fraction. The TCR was taken from a woman younger than 45 in good health. This chain connects TRBV5-1 to TRBJ2-5; D uncertain. CDR3 sequence (DNA): TGCGCCAGCAGCTCAGGACACCAAGAGACCCAGTACTTC. Translating it yields CASSSGHQETQYF.